This record concerns one T cell receptor (beta chain) sequence. This receptor's antigen is unknown. Per-base qualities were not stored, and no clone one base away is much larger. The data were obtained in a study of cytomegalovirus exposure and HLA in healthy donors (dated 2017 in TCRdb). As for the study more broadly: According to an earlier analysis of several hundred of the donors, 200 million or so T cells yielded 90 million to 130 million unique TCR beta sequences and approximately 300 Gb of sequence data. A later genetic analysis used genome-wide SNP genotypes for about three fifths of the roughly 700 donors, treating that subset as a discovery cohort. An early release that covered around 590 HLA-typed donors contained around 300 gigabases of sequencing data and some 87 million unique TCR sequences. In the later analysis, no new phenotypic data were used to find candidate immune exposures; instead, reliance was placed on TCR beta sequences and their occurrence across donors. An earlier analysis of 587 of the donors applied high-throughput TCR beta sequencing to assess whether each TCR beta V gene segment acted as functional or pseudogenic. The aim of the study was to test whether cataloging public T cell receptors could identify signatures of past pathogen exposure. On average, around 240,000 unique TCR beta nucleotide sequences were sequenced per donor among some 430 genotyped donors of the cohort, with roughly 19% of those sequences being non-productive. High-throughput TCR immunosequencing, statistical association of individual TCRs with disease status, and machine learning were combined to predict cytomegalovirus infection status. The study profiled the T cell repertoires of 666 subjects by immunosequencing and related them to cytomegalovirus serostatus. A later analysis re-analyzed previously published TCR beta repertoires from hundreds of donors and added high-resolution HLA genotyping to study TCR occurrence patterns. Roughly five DR-DQ haplotypes were treated as single units for association and clustering because of strong linkage in the cohort. Class I and class II HLA loci were covered by the typing at four-digit resolution. The number of typed donors differed by locus: about 620-640 for A, B, C, DRB1 and DQB1; some 500 for DQA1; approximately 610 for DPA1; and 450 to 480 for DPB1. Alongside the repertoire data, information on donor age, sex, ethnicity and CMV serostatus was compiled. Every discovery cohort repertoire had been produced on one sequencing platform. Of the 398 genotyped donors, 65% to 90% were placed in the genetic ancestry cluster associated with self-reported Caucasian donors. In addition to the first cohort of 650 to 750 subjects, a separate validation cohort of 130 or so different subjects was used.

The investigation overall reported the following: Because HLA typing was missing for some donors at each locus, association tests included only the typed subset. A later genetic analysis reported fewer N-insertions in productive TCRs among donors in an Asian-associated ancestry cluster than the roughly 650-donor mean. A later analysis associated 17,000 or so TCR beta sequences with specific HLA alleles at a false discovery rate of 0.05. V-gene and J-gene trimming of TCR beta chains was associated with a missense DCLRE1C variant in a later genetic analysis, and the association was replicated in an independent cohort. Immune exposure information for the cohort was limited to CMV serostatus. According to a later analysis, TCR association rates differed among HLA loci, with DRB1 alleles showing the most associated TCRs and HLA-C alleles showing the fewest. An earlier analysis of 587 of the donors showed that most TCR beta V segments appeared in productive rearrangements either about 87% or about 30% of the time, which broadly matched IMGT annotations. In vitro tests confirmed that three of the cytomegalovirus-associated TCR beta chains recognize cytomegalovirus antigens. In a later analysis, most CMV-associated TCR beta chains were found to appear HLA-restricted, with HLA associations seemingly driven largely by CMV exposure. The study listed approximately 150 TCR beta chains as associated with cytomegalovirus. Correlated functional status among segregating V segments might reflect linkage disequilibrium, but an unknown experimental factor could not be ruled out. Most TCR sequences were seen in very few donors, while some public TCRs were found in many individuals. Assigning TCR associations to individual alleles was difficult when HLA alleles, especially DR and DQ, strongly co-occurred. Several of the top co-occurrence clusters appeared to be linked to parvovirus B19, influenza, CMV and Epstein-Barr virus, according to a later analysis. According to the authors, the approach could potentially be generalized to other disease states and immunological phenotypes. Over 15 rarely observed V segments, including chromosome 9 orphons, were excluded from the earlier analysis of about 610 of the donors because counts were too low. A further reported finding was that TCR beta sequences accurately predicted the HLA-A and HLA-B alleles for most subjects in the first cohort. The cohort was sequenced for TCR beta chains only, and without alpha or paired-chain data the features that could be detected were limited. Presence/absence analyses assumed roughly uniform sequencing depth across donors, an assumption that may not hold. The sequencing pipeline was judged likely to have produced a cluster of highly shared sequence variants as a technical artifact. Compared with equally common non-associated chains, HLA-associated TCR beta chains in a later analysis were more clonally expanded and had lower generation probabilities. Some IMGT-functional V segments, including TRBV6-2 and TRBV6-3, could not be told apart with the 87-base-pair reads, so those segments were excluded. In both the original and validation cohorts, the classifier was reported to diagnose cytomegalovirus status with high specificity and sensitivity.

Library preparation used the immunoSEQ multiplex PCR assay. The multiplex PCR relied on a mix of 60 forward primers for TCR Vbeta segments and 13 reverse primers for TCR Jbeta segments. The CDR3 region of rearranged TCR beta genes was amplified from genomic DNA with a multiplex PCR assay. The amplified TCR beta libraries were sequenced on the Illumina HiSeq System as 87-base-pair reads. As for the original processing: In a later analysis, 70 million to 95 million unique TCR beta chains were counted across the roughly 610 repertoires, and approximately 9.9 million of these chains were shared by at least two donors. A nearest-neighbor algorithm error-corrected the raw reads and collapsed the reads into unique sequences, merging closely related sequences to remove PCR and sequencing errors. V, D and J gene segments were assigned by aligning CDR3 sequences to IMGT reference sequences. For a sequence to be retained, at least a six-nucleotide match to both a V gene segment and a J gene segment was required. A rearrangement counted as productive if the CDR3 had no stop codons and remained in frame with V and J, and every other rearrangement counted as non-productive. CDR3 was defined according to IMGT convention as the region running from the second conserved V-encoded cysteine to the conserved J-encoded phenylalanine. Sequences without an unambiguous match to a single V gene segment were excluded from the earlier analysis of 587 of the donors. An earlier analysis of almost 600 of the donors classified V segments as functional when productive rearrangements were above 56.7% and as segregating when the standard deviation between donors was above 5%. A statistical classification framework was developed to diagnose cytomegalovirus status using the catalog of TCR beta chain sequences. In a later analysis, V and J genes were assigned by comparing TCR nucleotide sequences against IMGT/GENE-DB human TR gene sequences. The TCRdist pipeline was used in a later analysis to assign CDR3 sequences and most-parsimonious VDJ recombination scenarios. A later analysis defined each TCR beta chain by its CDR3 amino acid sequence plus V-gene family, and excluded reads lacking a unique V-gene family. In a later analysis, nearly 600 highly shared, low-generation-probability nucleotide sequences were removed to address suspected cross-contamination and a sequencing artifact. In a later analysis, a clonal expansion index was calculated for each public chain from normalized within-repertoire ranks of inferred template counts. In a later analysis, generation probabilities were computed using a VDJ recombination model fitted to out-of-frame rearrangements, and the results were checked against IGoR. A later analysis scored TCR-TCR, TCR-HLA and TCR-CMV co-occurrence with hypergeometric tests, applying a repertoire-size bias correction to TCR pairs. To estimate false discovery rates, a later analysis permuted the HLA or CMV assignments 20 times. In a later analysis, co-occurring TCRs were grouped using DBSCAN, with TCRdist sequence similarity added in when clustering inside HLA-allele-positive subsets. For co-occurrence clustering, repertoires with fewer than 30,000 or more than 120,000 public chains were excluded, along with five repertoires with anomalous nucleotide sharing. What TCRdb holds here is the immuneACCESS table cut down to in-frame rearrangements. Part of the clones is not present; checked against another copy, under half of the missing clones reflect an unresolved V gene, and the others are unexplained. V and J calls and clone size are given by that table; D and trimming were obtained from the DNA. The sample data list about 89,000 clones, and under 80% of these were observed just once. Over 9% of the sample lies in the top ten.

In total, 630 or so healthy bone marrow donors made up the cohort. Cohort members were all nominally healthy when sampled, although unrecorded immune exposures were likely present. The donor tested CMV seropositive, placing the donor among the 250 to 300 seropositive members of the cohort. A peripheral blood sample was provided by each donor, and peripheral blood mononuclear cells were used for TCR beta sequencing. The Qiagen DNeasy Blood Extraction Kit was used to extract genomic DNA from the blood cell samples. CDR3 length: 14 amino acids, cysteine to phenylalanine. Only CDR3 DNA is held: 42 bases, read in frame from base 1. Via the germline V gene, CDR1 is SGHVS and CDR2 FNYEAQ.

Input material: PBMCs. The source is a man aged 25-45 years in good health and CMV-seropositive. This receptor chain uses TRBV7-6 and TRBJ2-5; a weak D assignment points to TRBD2 (6 bases agree). The DNA end is a closer match to TRBJ2-7, so the J assignment may be wrong. Read as DNA, the sequence is TGTGCCAGCAGCTTAGCGGGGCCTAGCGACGAGCAGTACTTC. It encodes CASSLAGPSDEQYF.